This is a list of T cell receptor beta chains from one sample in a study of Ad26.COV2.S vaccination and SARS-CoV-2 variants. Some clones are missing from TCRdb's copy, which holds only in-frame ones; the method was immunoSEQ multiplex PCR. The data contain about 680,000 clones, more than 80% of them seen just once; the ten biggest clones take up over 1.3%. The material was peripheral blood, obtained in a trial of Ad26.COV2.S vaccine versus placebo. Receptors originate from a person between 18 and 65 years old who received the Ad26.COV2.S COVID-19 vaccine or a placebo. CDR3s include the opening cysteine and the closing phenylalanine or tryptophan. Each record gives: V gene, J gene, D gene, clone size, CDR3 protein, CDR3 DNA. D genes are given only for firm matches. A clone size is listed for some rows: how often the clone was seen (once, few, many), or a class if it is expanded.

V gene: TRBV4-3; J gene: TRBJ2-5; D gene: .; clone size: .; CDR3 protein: CASSEVGARETQYF; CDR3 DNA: TGCGCCAGCAGCGAGGTGGGGGCTCGAGAGACCCAGTACTTC
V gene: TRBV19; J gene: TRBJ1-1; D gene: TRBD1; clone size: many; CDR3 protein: CASRAGTGYDEAFF; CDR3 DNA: TGTGCCAGCAGAGCCGGGACAGGGTATGATGAAGCTTTCTTT
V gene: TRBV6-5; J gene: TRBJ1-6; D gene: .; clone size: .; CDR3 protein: CASSYQGNNSPLHF; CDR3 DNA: TGTGCCAGCAGTTACCAGGGTAATAATTCACCCCTCCACTTT
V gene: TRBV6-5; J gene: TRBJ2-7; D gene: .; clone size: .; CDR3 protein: CASSYSKLGTYEQYF; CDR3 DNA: TGTGCCAGCAGTTACTCGAAGTTGGGGACCTACGAGCAGTACTTC
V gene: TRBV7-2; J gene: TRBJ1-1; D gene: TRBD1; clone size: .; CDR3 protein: CASSTQGQGATEAFF; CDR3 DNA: TGTGCCAGCAGCACCCAGGGACAGGGGGCCACTGAAGCTTTCTTT
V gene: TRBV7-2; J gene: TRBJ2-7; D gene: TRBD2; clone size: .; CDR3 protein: CASSLAGGLGEQYF; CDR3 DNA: TGTGCCAGCAGCTTAGCGGGGGGACTAGGAGAGCAGTACTTC
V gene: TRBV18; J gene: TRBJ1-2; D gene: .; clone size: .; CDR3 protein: CASSPGRANYGYTF; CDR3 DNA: TGTGCCAGCTCACCCGGCAGGGCCAATTATGGCTACACCTTC
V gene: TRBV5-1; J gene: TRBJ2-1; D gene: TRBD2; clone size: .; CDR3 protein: CASSHTSGRKNEQFF; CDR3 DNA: TGCGCCAGCAGCCACACTAGCGGCAGAAAGAATGAGCAGTTCTTC
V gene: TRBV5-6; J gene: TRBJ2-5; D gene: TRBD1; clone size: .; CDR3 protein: CASSLVDRGRFGETQYF; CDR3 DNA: TGTGCCAGCAGCTTGGTGGACAGGGGGCGCTTCGGAGAGACCCAGTACTTC
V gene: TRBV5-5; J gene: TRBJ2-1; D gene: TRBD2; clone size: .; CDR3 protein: CASSFRGSSYNEQFF; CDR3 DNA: TGTGCCAGCAGCTTCCGCGGGAGCTCCTACAATGAGCAGTTCTTC